These 10 T cell receptor beta chains share one sample of origin, sequenced in a study of long-term antiretroviral therapy in people with HIV. This was the immunoSEQ v3.0 assay at survey level. The protocol was immunoSEQ multiplex PCR, while the TCRdb copy is restricted to in-frame clones and leaves out a portion. Altogether tens of thousands of clones are present, around 86% being singletons, with the ten largest covering 6.2%. The source material was unsorted PBMCs, sampled 1 year after starting antiretroviral therapy. These receptors originate from a man younger than 35 with HIV.

This clone was counted once. The junction differs from germline at one of its ends, possibly a read error. The chain joins TRBV7-7 to TRBJ2-3, with TRBD2 matching over 10 bases. The CDR3 contains 17 residues. The germline V gene has CDR1 SSHAT and CDR2 FNYEAQ (reference sequence). CDR3 amino acids: CASSLVSGRAPTDTQYF. As DNA, the CDR3 is TGTGCTAGCAGCTTAGTAAGCGGGAGGGCCCCCACAGATACGCAGTATTTT.

This clone was recorded only once. The rearrangement uses TRBV5-6 and TRBJ1-2; 8 bases are shared with TRBD1. V lost 3 bases and J lost 8; bases outside the gene matches: 12. Germline V CDR1 and CDR2: SGHDT, YYEEEE. CDR3 length: 15 residues. Here the CDR3 reads CASSSPSDRGAGYTF. DNA of the CDR3: TGTGCCAGCAGCTCTCCGTCAGACAGGGGCGCAGGCTACACCTTC.

The V call is TRBV2, the J call TRBJ1-2; 9 bases agree with TRBD1. The V gene's germline CDR1 is SNHLY and CDR2 FYNNEI. This CDR3 is built from 15 residues. The V segment lost 5 bases and the J segment 2 bases; nucleotides outside the gene matches: 6. The CDR3 nucleotides are TGTGCCAGCAGTCCCGGGACAGGGAGGAACTATGGCTACACCTTC. Its translation: CASSPGTGRNYGYTF.

The gene calls are TRBV6-1 and TRBJ1-2; D ambiguous. Trimming left V 2 bases short and J 12 bases short, with 19 bases between. Germline CDR1 is MNHNS and CDR2 is SASEGT. The CDR3 extends over 14 amino acids. This CDR3 is CASSERGPHLSNTF. The CDR3 nucleotides read TGTGCCAGCAGTGAAAGAGGGCCCCACTTGAGCAACACCTTC.

The chain is built from TRBV27 and TRBJ1-1; no definite D call. The CDR3 spans 13 residues. The V gene's germline CDR1 is MNHEY and CDR2 SMNVEV (reference sequence). Trimming pared 6 bases from V and 4 bases from J, leaving 12 bases between. The CDR3 region has the DNA TGTGCCAGCAGGGGCCCTAGGCCCACTGAAGCTTTCTTT. Its protein product is CASRGPRPTEAFF.

The chain is built from TRBV2 and TRBJ2-5; 9 bases agree with TRBD1. CDR1 is SNHLY and CDR2 is FYNNEI in the germline V gene. With V trimmed by 9 bases and J by 7 bases, 6 bases remained unmatched. The CDR3 is made up of 12 amino acids. The CDR3 region has the DNA TGTGCCAGTTGGACAGGGGCAGGGACCCAGTACTTC. Encoded protein: CASWTGAGTQYF.

This clone was counted between two and nine times. V usage is TRBV5-8 and J usage is TRBJ2-7, with 8 nucleotides matching TRBD1. The CDR3 is 14 amino acids. V lost 4 bases, J lost 0 bases, and 3 bases stayed unmatched. The germline CDR1 and CDR2 sequences are SGHTS and YDEGEE. The CDR3 loop is CASSLGQGSYEQYF. The CDR3 DNA sequence: TGTGCCAGCAGCCTAGGACAGGGCTCCTACGAGCAGTACTTC.

The rearrangement uses TRBV28 and TRBJ1-2, with a tentative D call TRBD1 (5 bases). V lost 3 bases to trimming and J lost 8 bases, with 7 bases between them. The CDR3 spans 11 residues. The V gene's germline CDR1 is MDHEN and CDR2 SYDVKM. This CDR3 is CASSLTAGYTF. CDR3 nucleotide sequence: TGTGCCAGCAGTTTGACAGCGGGCTACACCTTC.

This clone was detected a few times. This chain uses TRBV10-1 with TRBJ1-2; D ambiguous. Trimming pared 0 bases from V and 0 bases from J, leaving 5 bases between. The CDR3 runs 14 residues. Germline CDR1 WNHNN, CDR2 SYGVQD (reference sequence). As DNA, the CDR3 is TGCGCCAGCAGTGAGTCGCCAGCTAACTATGGCTACACCTTC. It yields the protein CASSESPANYGYTF.

The chain has TRBV21-1 and TRBJ1-2; the table names TRBD1, a call not compared with the DNA. TRBV21-1 has pseudogene status. The CDR3 runs to 16 residues. The chain's CDR3 is CASSASGQGSNYGYTF. CDR3 coding DNA: TGTGCCAGCAGTGCATCAGGGCAGGGGTCAAACTATGGCTACACCTTC.